This TCR beta chain derives from a study of Graves' ophthalmopathy and Graves' hyperthyroidism. Study-wide context: Blood was drawn at initial diagnosis, before any treatment. Study outcomes and limitations: Blood repertoires reportedly contained most expanded thyroid clonotypes above 0.001 frequency.

Other autoimmune diseases, uncontrolled infections, pregnancy or lactation excluded patients from enrollment. V was cut by 7 bases and J by 3 bases, with 13 bases left in between. The CDR3 loop spans 14 amino acids. The germline V gene encodes CDR1 MNHEY and CDR2 SMNVEV (reference sequence). RNA served as the template for amplifying TCR beta CDR3 regions. Second-round multiplex PCR came after first-round RT-PCR with HTBI primers. From the multiplex PCR reads, TCRdb called clonotypes with MiXCR, one entry per CDR3 protein. The sample yields approximately 380,000 distinct CDR3 sequences, around 20% seen once. This clonotype came up many times. Its cognate antigen is unknown.

J is TRBJ1-5 and V is TRBV27; D call uncertain. The sample was peripheral blood. This sequence originates from a young woman with stable Graves' hyperthyroidism. CDR3 in amino acids: CASTPLGSNQPQHF. For the CDR3, the DNA is TGTGCCAGCACCCCGCTGGGCTCCAATCAGCCCCAGCATTTT.